Listed below are T cell receptor beta chains from one sample, sequenced in a study of long-term antiretroviral therapy in people with HIV. Sequencing was performed with immunoSEQ multiplex PCR; in TCRdb, only in-frame clones are kept and a portion is missing. The profile shows 35,000 to 40,000 clones, 65% to 90% of them singletons. The material was unsorted PBMCs, obtained 0.3 years after starting antiretroviral therapy. These receptors all come from a man between 18 and 35 years old with HIV. The CDR3 runs from the conserved cysteine through the conserved F or W. The D gene is left open where the match is weak. Size is stated for part of the rows, as once, few or many counts, or as a class when the clone is expanded.

d_gene,j_gene,v_gene,abundance,CDR3nt,CDR3aa
TRBD1,TRBJ2-7,TRBV27,NA,TGTGCCAGCAGTTTATCACCGACAGGGCACTCCTACGAGCAGTACTTC,CASSLSPTGHSYEQYF
NA,TRBJ2-2,TRBV18,few,TGTGCCAGCTCACCGATGGACAGAGTAACCGGGGAGCTGTTTTTT,CASSPMDRVTGELFF
NA,TRBJ2-7,TRBV6-5,NA,TGTGCCAGCGCTCGGGGGATAAGCTCCTACGAGCAGTACTTC,CASARGISSYEQYF
TRBD1,TRBJ1-3,TRBV5-1,NA,TGCGCCAGCAGCTCCGGACAGGGAACTGGAGGAAACACCATATATTTT,CASSSGQGTGGNTIYF
TRBD1,TRBJ2-3,TRBV5-1,NA,TGCGCCAGCAGCCTCGAGACAGGGGGTATAGATACGCAGTATTTT,CASSLETGGIDTQYF
NA,TRBJ1-3,TRBV5-1,NA,TGCGCCAGCAGCTTGGTTCCAGGAGAGTCTGGAAACACCATATATTTT,CASSLVPGESGNTIYF
NA,TRBJ2-4,TRBV5-8,NA,TGTGCCAGCAGCCCCCCGGGAGCCAAAAACATTCAGTACTTC,CASSPPGAKNIQYF
NA,TRBJ2-1,TRBV27,NA,TGTGCCAGCAGTTTATGGGAGGGGGAGGGTTACAATGAGCAGTTCTTC,CASSLWEGEGYNEQFF
NA,TRBJ2-7,TRBV4-2,NA,TGTGCCAGCAGCCAAGAATTCTACGGGGAGTCCTCCTACGAGCAGTACTTC,CASSQEFYGESSYEQYF
NA,TRBJ2-7,TRBV18,NA,TGTGCCAGCTCACCACCGACAGTGGCCTACGAGCAGTACTTC,CASSPPTVAYEQYF
TRBD2,TRBJ2-1,TRBV2,NA,TGTGCCAGCAGACTAGCGGGGGGGAACAATGAGCAGTTCTTC,CASRLAGGNNEQFF
TRBD2,TRBJ2-1,TRBV27,few,TGTGCCAGCAGTCCAGGACTAGTCCGCAATGAGCAGTTCTTC,CASSPGLVRNEQFF
NA,TRBJ2-6,TRBV6-8,few,TGTGCCAGCAGTTACGGACTTCTCTCTGGGGCCAACGTCCTGACTTTC,CASSYGLLSGANVLTF
TRBD1,TRBJ2-7,TRBV6-6,NA,TGTGCCAGCAGAGGGACAGGGAGGGACGAGCAGTACTTC,CASRGTGRDEQYF
NA,TRBJ1-1,TRBV5-1,NA,TGCGCCAGCAGCTTGGGGGCGGATGAAGCTTTCTTT,CASSLGADEAFF
TRBD1,TRBJ1-2,TRBV11-2,NA,TGTGCCAGCAGCTTTAACAGGGGTCGGAGCTACACCTTC,CASSFNRGRSYTF
NA,TRBJ2-7,TRBV7-9,once,TGTGCCAGCAGCTTGTCTGGGAGCTCCTACGAGCAGTACTTC,CASSLSGSSYEQYF
NA,TRBJ1-1,TRBV27,NA,TGTGCCAGCAGTTTGGGGGCAGCGAACACTGAAGCTTTCTTT,CASSLGAANTEAFF
TRBD1,TRBJ1-1,TRBV7-9,NA,TGTGCCAGCAGCTTCACAGGGGGCTCTGAAGCTTTCTTT,CASSFTGGSEAFF
NA,TRBJ2-6,TRBV30,NA,TGTGCCTGGAGTGTCCGGTTCGCTGGGGCCAACGTCCTGACTTTC,CAWSVRFAGANVLTF
NA,TRBJ2-4,TRBV25-1,few,TGTGCCAGCAGTCTACAGAGAACAGGGTTCGACATTCAGTACTTC,CASSLQRTGFDIQYF
NA,TRBJ2-5,TRBV5-8,NA,TGTGCCAGCAGCTTGGCGTTATGGGAGACCCAGTACTTC,CASSLALWETQYF